This section outlines one T cell receptor beta chain sequence together with its context. This entry is derived from a study of blood T cell repertoires in COVID-19. The length of the CDR3 is 16 residues. Germline CDR1 is KGHSH and CDR2 is LQKENI. V dropped 5 bases and J dropped 5; count of bases not matched to a gene: 7. Measured with immunoSEQ multiplex PCR; TCRdb has only the in-frame clones, and not every one. In the table there are about 280,000 clones, approximately 78% of which are singletons. The origin of this receptor is a man aged 40-55 years who had been exposed to COVID-19. The sequencing sample was made of PBMCs or T cells enriched from blood (not recorded which). The V gene is TRBV18, the J gene TRBJ2-2; 11 positions agree with TRBD2. As DNA, the CDR3 is TGTGCCAGCTCATCTGGTGCTAGCGGGAGGACCGGGGAGCTGTTTTTT. It is translated as CASSSGASGRTGELFF.